This TCR beta chain was sequenced for a study of blood T cell repertoires in COVID-19. Looking at the study overall: The origin of the acute and convalescent COVID-19 samples was the United States, Italy and Spain. T cells, B-cell-depleted T cells, or PBMCs provided the cDNA or gDNA that served as material.

In the original workflow: From reference gene primer amplification, estimates of nucleated cell counts were derived. This table comes from immunoSEQ multiplex PCR, and its TCRdb copy is limited to in-frame clones, with some not included. That table supplies the V and J calls and clone size; D and trimming were determined from the DNA. The sample includes roughly 90,000 clones, roughly 88% of them seen just once. This clone has more than one count but fewer than ten. Germline CDR1 reads LNHDA; CDR2 reads SQIVND (reference sequence). V shed 2 bases and J shed 1 base, with 10 bases lying between them. The CDR3 extends over 15 amino acids.

Sequenced material: peripheral blood. This sequence joins TRBV19 and TRBJ2-3; tentative D call: TRBD1 (5 bases). This clonotype was sampled from a woman older than 75 with COVID-19, enrolled during active disease. CDR3 bases: TGTGCCAGTAGTATATCAGGGCAGGGCACAGATACGCAGTATTTT. Translated: CASSISGQGTDTQYF. Complete variable domain (other parts from reference TRBV19 and TRBJ2-3): DGGITQSPKYLFRKEGQNVTLSCEQNLNHDAMYWYRQDPGQGLRLIYYSQIVNDFQKGDIAEGYSVSREKKESFPLTVTSAQKNPTAFYLCASSISGQGTDTQYFGPGTRLTVL.